This passage covers 11 T cell receptor beta chains from one sample sequenced in a study of shared T cell receptors in the human thymus (dated by TCRdb to 2020 to 2023). The library was built by means of the immunoSEQ multiplex PCR assay. The clones in this table, taken by TCRdb from immuneACCESS, are in-frame only. Not every clone is retained; where verified, under half of the shortfall comes from an unresolved V gene, and the cause of the rest is unknown. For this sample the table gives hundreds of thousands of clones, of which around 87% were detected only once. The biggest ten clones account for roughly 0.0089% of the sample. The same sample was also used in a study of human thymus T cells.

The sample taken for sequencing was thymocytes. These receptors all stem from a boy younger than two with a congenital heart defect. Donor details come from another sample of the same person, matched by shared clones.

This clone was seen once. The same CDR3 is also encoded by other DNA sequences in this sample. The CDR3 sequence: CASSPGQGQETQYF. CDR3 DNA: TGCGCCAGCAGCCCGGGACAGGGTCAGGAGACCCAGTACTTC. This rearrangement joins TRBV5-1 to TRBJ2-5, with 9 positions matching TRBD1. J gave up 5 bases and V 4 bases, and 6 bases lay outside the gene matches. Germline values: CDR1 SGHRS, CDR2 YFSETQ. There are 14 residues in the CDR3.

This chain connects TRBV19 to TRBJ1-2; D not resolved. The V gene's germline CDR1 is LNHDA and CDR2 SQIVND (reference sequence). The CDR3 sequence is 12 residues long. Trimming cost V 6 bases and J 4 bases, with 9 bases left between them. In DNA, the CDR3 is TGTGCCAGTAGCCTGGAGGGCTATGGCTACACCTTC. Its protein product is CASSLEGYGYTF.

Worth noting for this clone: The sample holds other DNA sequences that translate to the same CDR3. The J gene is TRBJ2-7, the V gene TRBV4-3; D possibly corresponds to TRBD1 (6 bases). This CDR3 region has 13 residues. Trimming cost V 0 bases and J 3 bases, with 6 bases left between them. Germline loops: CDR1 LGHNA, CDR2 YSLEER. CDR3 residues: CASSQEQGYEQYF. CDR3 nucleotides: TGCGCCAGCAGCCAAGAACAGGGCTACGAGCAGTACTTC.

The V gene is TRBV28, the J gene TRBJ1-4; 9 bases agree with TRBD1. The V gene's germline CDR1 is MDHEN and CDR2 SYDVKM. The CDR3 has 17 residues. The V and J ends lost 3 bases and 8 bases, in that order; junction bases with no gene match: 13. The CDR3 sequence is CASSFLDRGGGIEKLFF. CDR3 nucleotide sequence: TGTGCCAGCAGTTTTTTGGACAGGGGCGGTGGAATCGAAAAACTGTTTTTT.

The chain is built from TRBV6-1 and TRBJ1-2; unclear D gene. Germline V gene data show CDR1 as MNHNS and CDR2 as SASEGT. This CDR3 comprises 15 residues. V lost 8 bases and J lost 5, with 21 bases in between. The CDR3 loop is CASSTGSQLDYGYTF. The CDR3 DNA follows: TGTGCCAGCTCGACGGGGTCCCAGCTAGATTATGGCTACACCTTC.

V gene TRBV7-8 combines with J gene TRBJ2-2; tentatively, D is TRBD2 (6 bases). The CDR3 is 16 amino acids. With 5 bases removed from V and 3 bases from J, the gap between germline ends came to 16 bases. CDR1 SGHVS and CDR2 FQNEAQ come from the germline V gene. The CDR3 coding sequence is TGTGCCAGCAGCCCCGGGACTGGCCTTTACACCGGGGAGCTGTTTTTT. Translating it yields CASSPGTGLYTGELFF. Complete variable domain (other parts from reference TRBV7-8 and TRBJ2-2): GAGVSQSPRYKVAKRGQDVALRCDPISGHVSLFWYQQALGQGPEFLTYFQNEAQLDKSGLPSDRFFAERPEGSVSTLKIQRTQQEDSAVYLCASSPGTGLYTGELFFGEGSRLTVL.

V usage is TRBV2 and J usage is TRBJ2-5; D may be TRBD1 (5 bases). The CDR3 covers 13 residues. The V and J ends lost 7 bases and 2 bases respectively, with 11 bases between them. Germline CDR1 is SNHLY and CDR2 is FYNNEI. The CDR3 coding sequence is TGTGCCAGCACCAGGAACAGGCAAGAGACCCAGTACTTC. This encodes CASTRNRQETQYF.

CDR3 bases: TGTGCCAGCAGCTCTAGCCCAGACCACCAAGAGACCCAGTACTTC. It codes for CASSSSPDHQETQYF. The chain is built from TRBV13 and TRBJ2-5, with D tentatively TRBD2 (5 bases). Germline CDR1 and CDR2: PRHDT and FYEKMQ (reference sequence). The CDR3 spans 15 residues. V gave up 4 bases and J gave up 0 bases, with 12 bases separating them.

The V call is TRBV4-1, the J call TRBJ1-5; 8 positions match TRBD1. CDR1 is MGHRA and CDR2 is YSYEKL in the germline V gene. The trim removed 7 bases at V and 3 bases at J, leaving 8 bases unmatched. The CDR3 is made up of 15 amino acids. The CDR3 sequence is CASTTTGDINQPQHF. The CDR3, as DNA: TGCGCCAGCACCACGACAGGGGATATCAATCAGCCCCAGCATTTT.

This clone showed up just a few times. The chain couples TRBV10-3 to TRBJ2-1; perhaps TRBD2 as D (6 bases). The CDR3 is 17 amino acids. In germline, CDR1 is ENHRY, CDR2 SYGVKD. V dropped 2 bases and J dropped 0 bases, with 14 bases sitting between them. Written as DNA, the CDR3 is TGTGCCATCAGTGAGACCTCGGGGGAGAGCTCCTACAATGAGCAGTTCTTC. It specifies CAISETSGESSYNEQFF.

This clone was picked up one time. The chain combines TRBV18 with TRBJ2-5; TRBD2 matches 8 bases. The germline gives CDR1 KGHSH, CDR2 LQKENI. The ends lost 4 bases at V and 2 bases at J; junction bases unmatched: 3. The length of the CDR3 is 14 residues. The CDR3 region is CASSRTSWQETQYF. The DNA for the CDR3 is TGTGCCAGCTCACGGACTAGCTGGCAAGAGACCCAGTACTTC.